This T cell receptor beta chain appears in the sequencing data of a study of siplizumab effects on memory and regulatory T cells. The study, taken as a whole, reports: About 75-97% of proliferating CD4+ or CD8+ clones had no assignable naive or memory phenotype.

The CDR3 sequence is 14 residues long. The junction had 1 base not matched to a gene; V was cut back by 3 bases and J by 3 bases. Germline V gives CDR1 SGDLS, CDR2 YYNGEE. Only in-frame clones appear in the TCRdb table, and some are missing; sequencing was by immunoSEQ multiplex PCR. The data contain about 60,000 clones, approximately 82% of them singletons. With regard to this clone: Its antigen is unidentified.

The sequencing input was memory CD4+ T cells sorted from blood. The origin of this receptor is a human donor in good health. The chain combines TRBV9 with TRBJ2-5, with 11 positions matching TRBD2. In DNA form, the CDR3 reads TGTGCCAGCAGCGCGGGACTAGCGGAAGAGACCCAGTACTTC. This gives the protein CASSAGLAEETQYF.